Listed below are T cell receptor beta chains from one sample, sequenced in a study of regulatory T cells in long-lasting Graves disease. TCRdb re-called the multiplex PCR reads through MiXCR, storing one row per CDR3 protein. Here the sample spans 410,000 or so distinct CDR3 sequences, 14% to 15% being singletons. These sequences were also reported in another study, on T cells in Graves' hyperthyroidism and ophthalmopathy.

The starting material was peripheral blood mononuclear cells (PBMCs), obtained at new diagnosis, from a patient treated with antithyroid drugs. The receptors originated from a woman aged 25 to 39 with Graves disease. Both conserved end residues are part of each CDR3. D genes are given only for firm matches. Size values are once, few and many counts, or a class for expanded clones, and some rows have none.

j_call | clone_size | v_call | d_call | cdr3_aa | cdr3_nt
TRBJ2-3 | many | TRBV11-2 | NA | CASSLENTDTQYF | TGTGCCAGCAGCTTAGAAAACACGGATACGCAGTATTTT
TRBJ2-1 | NA | TRBV5-5 | TRBD2 | CASSLLGTGRNPSGSNEQFF | TGTGCCAGCAGCTTGTTGGGCACAGGGAGAAACCCTAGCGGGAGTAATGAGCAGTTCTTC
TRBJ2-7 | NA | TRBV15 | TRBD2 | CATSRSSGTPYEQYF | TGTGCCACCAGCAGATCTAGCGGGACTCCCTACGAGCAGTACTTC
TRBJ1-1 | NA | TRBV18 | TRBD1 | CASSPRGPQDTEAFF | TGTGCCAGCTCACCGAGGGGGCCTCAGGACACTGAAGCTTTCTTT
TRBJ1-2 | many | TRBV6-5 | NA | CASSYEGVKLYGYTF | TGTGCCAGCAGTTATGAAGGAGTAAAGCTCTATGGCTACACCTTC
TRBJ2-5 | NA | TRBV24-1 | NA | CATSDSYPETQYF | TGTGCCACCAGTGATTCATATCCGGAGACCCAGTACTTC
TRBJ2-7 | many | TRBV5-1 | TRBD2 | CASSELAGEIEQYF | TGCGCCAGCAGCGAACTAGCGGGAGAAATCGAGCAGTACTTC
TRBJ1-2 | few | TRBV29-1 | TRBD1 | CSVEGTGRYGYTF | TGCAGCGTTGAGGGGACAGGGCGTTATGGCTACACCTTC
TRBJ2-1 | many | TRBV18 | NA | CASSLTFRREGGEQFF | TGTGCCAGCTCACTGACTTTCCGTAGGGAAGGGGGTGAGCAGTTCTTC
TRBJ1-2 | many | TRBV7-6 | NA | CASSLAAGPRPYGYTF | TGTGCCAGCAGCTTAGCCGCAGGGCCACGGCCCTATGGCTACACCTTC
TRBJ2-7 | NA | TRBV30 | TRBD1 | CAWGQGRGDEQYF | TGTGCCTGGGGACAGGGGAGGGGAGACGAGCAGTACTTC
TRBJ2-3 | NA | TRBV30 | TRBD2 | CAWSLGAGGQDTQYF | TGTGCCTGGAGTCTCGGAGCGGGAGGGCAAGATACGCAGTATTTT
TRBJ2-1 | many | TRBV11-2 | TRBD1 | CASRPGQGTYNEQFF | TGTGCCAGCAGACCGGGACAGGGCACATACAATGAGCAGTTCTTC
TRBJ2-3 | few | TRBV18 | NA | CASSGFGQSITDTQYF | TGTGCCAGCTCTGGGTTCGGACAGTCGATCACAGATACGCAGTATTTT
TRBJ2-7 | many | TRBV30 | NA | CAWSRALQGAYEQYF | TGTGCCTGGAGTCGCGCGTTACAGGGTGCCTACGAGCAGTACTTC
TRBJ2-5 | many | TRBV6-2/TRBV6-3 | TRBD2 | CASSSSGGPGQETQYF | TGTGCCAGCAGTTCCTCGGGAGGGCCAGGGCAAGAGACCCAGTACTTC
TRBJ1-2 | many | TRBV2 | TRBD1 | CASTGQADGYTF | TGTGCCAGCACGGGACAGGCAGATGGCTACACCTTC
TRBJ2-7 | many | TRBV3-1 | NA | CASSQVKEQYF | TGTGCCAGCAGCCAGGTCAAAGAGCAGTACTTC
TRBJ2-7 | many | TRBV10-3 | TRBD2 | CAISEREGPLEYEQYF | TGTGCCATCAGTGAACGGGAGGGCCCTCTGGAGTACGAGCAGTACTTC
TRBJ1-4 | NA | TRBV25-1 | NA | CASSESPRGPNEKLFF | TGTGCCAGCAGTGAATCCCCCAGGGGACCTAATGAAAAACTGTTTTTT
TRBJ1-4 | many | TRBV3-1 | TRBD1 | CASSPGRTGSNEKLFF | TGTGCCAGCAGCCCGGGTCGGACAGGTTCTAATGAAAAACTGTTTTTT
TRBJ2-5 | many | TRBV19 | TRBD2 | CASSIGTSGSWETQYF | TGTGCCAGTAGTATCGGGACTAGCGGGAGTTGGGAGACCCAGTACTTC
TRBJ1-4 | NA | TRBV19 | NA | CASSTGPLHEKLFF | TGTGCCAGTAGTACCGGCCCACTCCATGAAAAACTGTTTTTT
TRBJ2-5 | NA | TRBV12-3/TRBV12-4 | NA | CASSYFGGTETQYF | TGTGCCAGCAGTTACTTTGGGGGAACAGAGACCCAGTACTTC
TRBJ2-7 | NA | TRBV29-1 | TRBD1 | CSVEEQGASYEQYF | TGCAGCGTTGAGGAACAGGGGGCATCCTACGAGCAGTACTTC
TRBJ2-7 | many | TRBV24-1 | NA | CATSDPGATGGYEQYF | TGTGCCACCAGTGATCCAGGGGCGACGGGGGGCTACGAGCAGTACTTC
TRBJ1-5 | many | TRBV3-1 | TRBD1 | CASSQTTGFNQPQHF | TGTGCCAGCAGTCAAACGACAGGGTTTAATCAGCCCCAGCATTTT
TRBJ2-7 | many | TRBV7-3 | TRBD2 | CASFHRASGTHEQYF | TGTGCCAGCTTTCACCGCGCTAGCGGGACCCACGAGCAGTACTTC
TRBJ2-1 | NA | TRBV25-1 | TRBD2 | CASSPTVRLAGVDGVWNEQFF | TGTGCCAGCAGTCCCACCGTCCGTCTAGCGGGAGTGGATGGAGTGTGGAATGAGCAGTTCTTC
TRBJ2-2 | NA | TRBV18 | NA | CASSPPSGPGTGELFF | TGTGCCAGCTCACCACCGAGCGGGCCGGGCACCGGGGAGCTGTTTTTT
TRBJ2-7 | many | TRBV9 | NA | CASSVGPGLATYEQYF | TGTGCCAGCAGCGTAGGGCCGGGACTGGCAACCTACGAGCAGTACTTC
TRBJ1-1 | many | TRBV18 | NA | CASSPWDGVVEAFF | TGTGCCAGCTCACCCTGGGACGGGGTGGTTGAAGCTTTCTTT
TRBJ2-7 | few | TRBV11-1 | NA | CASSLEGPGYLYYEQYF | TGTGCCAGCAGCTTAGAAGGCCCAGGATACTTATACTACGAGCAGTACTTC
TRBJ1-5 | NA | TRBV7-9 | NA | CASSKGTDGVPQHF | TGTGCCAGCAGCAAGGGGACGGATGGCGTCCCCCAGCATTTT
TRBJ2-3 | many | TRBV7-3 | NA | CASSLLGGATDTQYF | TGTGCCAGCAGCTTATTAGGGGGGGCCACAGATACGCAGTATTTT
TRBJ1-5 | few | TRBV11-3 | NA | CASSQRASQPQHF | TGTGCCAGCAGCCAACGGGCTAGCCAGCCCCAGCATTTT
TRBJ2-7 | many | TRBV27 | TRBD2 | CASRGGTSGFYEQYF | TGTGCCAGCAGGGGAGGGACTAGCGGGTTCTACGAGCAGTACTTC
TRBJ2-1 | few | TRBV27 | NA | CASSLSRLFNEQFF | TGTGCCAGCAGTTTATCGCGGCTTTTCAATGAGCAGTTCTTC
TRBJ2-7 | few | TRBV19 | NA | CASRQGRNEQYF | TGTGCCAGTAGGCAGGGAAGGAACGAGCAGTACTTC
TRBJ1-1 | many | TRBV2 | TRBD1 | CASSDPLRGRTEAFF | TGTGCCAGCAGTGACCCCCTGAGGGGGCGCACTGAAGCTTTCTTT
TRBJ1-1 | many | TRBV3-1 | NA | CASSRRDTGAEAFF | TGTGCCAGCAGCCGCCGGGACACCGGTGCTGAAGCTTTCTTT